These 22 T cell receptor beta chains originate from one sample sequenced in a study of blood T cell repertoires in COVID-19. TCRdb's table, derived via immunoSEQ multiplex PCR, lists solely in-frame clones and lacks some. Of around 370,000 clones in the sample, about nine tenths were seen once. The sequencing input was peripheral blood. Every receptor here comes from a woman aged 70-85 years with COVID-19, enrolled during active disease.

The rearrangement uses TRBV3-1 (or the pseudogene TRBV3-2) and TRBJ2-3; D is perhaps TRBD1 (6 bases). This CDR3 is built from 17 residues. V was pared by 1 base and J by 2 bases, with 16 bases between. Germline CDR1 LGHDT, CDR2 YNNKEL (reference sequence). The CDR3 nucleotides are TGTGCCAGCAGCCAAGGGACAGACTACTGGTTCACAGATACGCAGTATTTT. It yields the protein CASSQGTDYWFTDTQYF.

This clone was seen more than once but under ten times. V usage is TRBV20-1 and J usage is TRBJ1-1; 7 bases are shared with TRBD1. Germline V gene sequence: CDR1 DFQATT, CDR2 SNEGSKA (reference sequence). V was pared by 6 bases and J by 7 bases, with 5 bases of the junction left unmatched. The CDR3 consists of 11 residues. CDR3 loop: CSAYTGVEAFF. CDR3 bases: TGCAGTGCGTACACAGGGGTTGAAGCTTTCTTT.

The J gene is TRBJ2-5, the V gene TRBV7-2; D call uncertain. Trimming stripped 2 bases from V and 1 base from J, with 8 bases between. Germline values: CDR1 SGHTA, CDR2 FQGNSA. The CDR3 consists of 14 residues. The CDR3 DNA sequence: TGTGCCAGCAGCTTAAGGAGTCCCCAAGAGACCCAGTACTTC. It is translated as CASSLRSPQETQYF.

V usage is TRBV5-1 and J usage is TRBJ2-3; TRBD2 matches at 10 bases. The length of the CDR3 is 16 residues. The germline CDR1 and CDR2 sequences are SGHRS and YFSETQ. The V segment lost 0 bases and the J segment 2 bases; nucleotides outside the gene matches: 3. The CDR3 sequence: CASSLGTSGYTDTQYF. CDR3 in DNA: TGCGCCAGCAGCTTGGGGACTAGCGGATACACAGATACGCAGTATTTT.

The chain combines TRBV6-5 with TRBJ2-7, with 7 nucleotides matching TRBD2. CDR1 is MNHEY, CDR2 SVGAGI, per germline. CDR3 length equals 14 residues. J gave up 7 bases and V 6 bases, and 12 bases lay outside the gene matches. CDR3 in amino acids: CASSLGGSLLEQYF. The CDR3 nucleotides are TGTGCCAGCAGCCTCGGGGGGTCTCTTCTGGAGCAGTACTTC.

The gene calls are TRBV6-6 and TRBJ1-5; the D is unclear. Germline CDR1 reads MNHNY; CDR2 reads SVGAGI (reference sequence). The CDR3 totals 13 residues. V lost 6 bases and J 1 base, leaving 7 bases between the germline ends. The CDR3 here is CASSPTSNQPQHF. CDR3 in DNA: TGTGCCAGCAGCCCCACAAGCAATCAGCCCCAGCATTTT.

CDR3: CASSQSGEWDYEQYF. CDR3 DNA sequence: TGCGCCAGCAGCCAGAGCGGGGAATGGGATTACGAGCAGTACTTC. The chain is built from TRBV4-1 and TRBJ2-7, with TRBD2 matching 7 bases. V lost 3 bases and J lost 4; bases outside the gene matches: 9. The CDR3 totals 15 residues. The germline CDR1 and CDR2 sequences are MGHRA and YSYEKL.

This clone came up a few times. The chain links TRBV30 to TRBJ1-6, with TRBD1 identical over 9 bases. Germline CDR1 reads GTSNPN; CDR2 reads SVGIG (reference sequence). The CDR3 has 16 amino acids. The J segment lost 10 bases and the V segment lost 2 bases, leaving 12 bases of the junction unmatched. Here the CDR3 reads CAWSPQTGTGSSPLHF. The CDR3 DNA follows: TGTGCCTGGAGTCCCCAAACCGGGACAGGGAGCTCACCCCTCCACTTT.

The chain links TRBV6-5 to TRBJ2-2, with 8 positions matching TRBD1. CDR3 size: 14 residues. Germline loops: CDR1 MNHEY, CDR2 SVGAGI. The V gene end was trimmed by 11 bases and the J gene end by 3 bases; junction bases not matched to a gene: 8. CDR3 in DNA: TGTGCCGGACGCCGGGACAGGTACACCGGGGAGCTGTTTTTT. Protein sequence: CAGRRDRYTGELFF.

The chain has TRBV6-6 and TRBJ2-2; 7 bases are a match to TRBD1. The CDR3 contains 13 residues. CDR1 and CDR2 from the germline V gene are MNHNY and SVGAGI (reference sequence). The V gene end was trimmed by 6 bases and the J gene end by 6 bases; junction bases not matched to a gene: 4. The CDR3 coding sequence is TGTGCCAGCAGACCAGACAGGGCCGGGGAGCTGTTTTTT. It yields the protein CASRPDRAGELFF.

The genes are TRBV6-4 and TRBJ2-2, with D maybe TRBD2 (6 bases). The CDR3 contains 15 residues. The germline gives CDR1 MRHNA, CDR2 SNTAGT. V was shortened by 4 bases and J by 0 bases, with 9 bases between the two germline ends. CDR3 sequence (DNA): TGTGCCAGCAGTGCCGGGACTTCGAACACCGGGGAGCTGTTTTTT. It translates to CASSAGTSNTGELFF.

The V and J genes are TRBV10-3 and TRBJ1-5; tentative D call: TRBD1 (6 bases). V lost 3 bases to trimming and J lost 5 bases, with 11 bases between them. CDR1 ENHRY and CDR2 SYGVKD come from the germline V gene. The CDR3 extends over 14 amino acids. CDR3 sequence (DNA): TGTGCCATCAGTGAAGGGGGTGCTTATCAGCCCCAGCATTTT. It yields the protein CAISEGGAYQPQHF.

This chain uses TRBV30 with TRBJ1-1; 7 positions match TRBD1. Germline trimming cut 1 base from V and 10 bases from J; bases unmatched to any gene: 6. Germline CDR1 is GTSNPN and CDR2 is SVGIG (reference sequence). The CDR3 length is 12 residues. CDR3 sequence (DNA): TGTGCCTGGAGTGGACGGAGACAGGGAGCTTTCTTT. Protein: CAWSGRRQGAFF.

J is TRBJ1-3 and V is TRBV4-1; D is unclear. The CDR3 consists of 13 residues. From germline, CDR1 is MGHRA and CDR2 YSYEKL. V shed 4 bases and J shed 3 bases, with 7 bases lying between them. The CDR3 DNA reads TGCGCCAGCAGCCCTATCGATGGAAACACCATATATTTT. Translation: CASSPIDGNTIYF.

The chain joins TRBV5-8 to TRBJ1-2; 9 bases line up with TRBD1. The trim removed 4 bases at V and 6 bases at J, leaving 4 bases unmatched. The CDR3 extends over 13 amino acids. Germline CDR1 and CDR2: SGHTS and YDEGEE. The CDR3 region has the DNA TGTGCCAGCAGCAAGGGACAGGGTGATGGCTACACCTTC. Translation gives CASSKGQGDGYTF.

The chain employs TRBV25-1 and TRBJ2-7; D is unclear. V lost 1 base and J 4 bases, leaving 5 bases between the germline ends. Germline V CDR1 and CDR2: MGHDK, SYGVNS. The CDR3 covers 12 residues. CDR3 sequence: CASSESSYEQYF. DNA for the CDR3: TGTGCCAGCAGTGAATCCAGTTACGAGCAGTACTTC.

The J gene is TRBJ1-2, the V gene TRBV28; 7 positions agree with TRBD1. Germline V lookup: CDR1 MDHEN, CDR2 SYDVKM. The CDR3 is made up of 15 amino acids. J lost 7 bases, V lost 3 bases, and 11 bases had no gene match. The CDR3 is CASSFVDRDSAGYTF. CDR3 sequence (DNA): TGTGCCAGCAGTTTTGTAGACAGGGACTCTGCTGGCTACACCTTC.

J is TRBJ2-7 and V is TRBV11-2; TRBD2 might be the D (5 bases). Germline V CDR1 and CDR2: SGHAT, FQNNGV. This CDR3 is 15 amino acids long. With 0 bases removed from V and 4 bases from J, the gap between germline ends came to 13 bases. CDR3 bases: TGTGCCAGCAGCTTAGAGCAGGCTGGACTTTACGAGCAGTACTTC. It is translated as CASSLEQAGLYEQYF.

This clone was seen more than once but under ten times. The J gene is TRBJ1-2, the V gene TRBV19, with a tentative D call TRBD1 (5 bases). Trimming shortened V by 4 bases and J by 4 bases, and 7 bases separated the two germline ends. In germline, CDR1 is LNHDA, CDR2 SQIVND (reference sequence). The CDR3 has 12 residues. The CDR3 DNA sequence: TGTGCCAGTAGTAAGACAGTCTATGGCTACACCTTC. This codes for CASSKTVYGYTF.

This chain uses TRBV24-1 with TRBJ2-5, with D possibly being TRBD2 (6 bases). The length of the CDR3 is 16 residues. Germline V lookup: CDR1 KGHDR, CDR2 SFDVKD. V dropped 2 bases and J dropped 5 bases, with 17 bases sitting between them. In DNA, the CDR3 is TGTGCCACCAGTGATTGGCGGCGGGGCCACGGGGAGACCCAGTACTTC. This codes for CATSDWRRGHGETQYF.

In this sample, this clone turned up once. This chain connects TRBV5-1 to TRBJ2-3; a weak D match, TRBD1 (5 bases). Trimming left V 5 bases short and J 1 base short, with 11 bases between. The CDR3 has 14 amino acids. CDR1 and CDR2 from the germline V gene are SGHRS and YFSETQ. The CDR3 DNA reads TGCGCCAGCAGTGGGGCTACCGGCACAGATACGCAGTATTTT. Protein product: CASSGATGTDTQYF. Complete variable domain (other parts from reference TRBV5-1 and TRBJ2-3): KAGVTQTPRYLIKTRGQQVTLSCSPISGHRSVSWYQQTPGQGLQFLFEYFSETQRNKGNFPGRFSGRQFSNSRSEMNVSTLELGDSALYLCASSGATGTDTQYFGPGTRLTVL.

The rearrangement links TRBV2 to TRBJ1-2; D remains unclear. Germline V CDR1 and CDR2: SNHLY, FYNNEI. V dropped 7 bases and J dropped 6 bases, with 21 bases sitting between them. The CDR3 length is 15 residues. CDR3 sequence: CASTGTHKSGNGYTF. The CDR3 DNA reads as TGTGCCAGCACCGGAACCCATAAGTCGGGGAATGGCTACACCTTC.